A single sample gave rise to the 25 T cell receptor beta chains below, sequenced in a study of blood T cell repertoires in COVID-19. Data came from immunoSEQ multiplex PCR; TCRdb stores just in-frame clones and leaves some out. The sample lists 150,000 to 200,000 clones, approximately 78% occurring once. The sequencing input was peripheral blood. The source is a human donor in a cohort sampled during active COVID-19.

The chain joins TRBV7-6 to TRBJ1-1; D call uncertain. Germline V gene sequence: CDR1 SGHVS, CDR2 FNYEAQ. This CDR3 has 15 residues. V lost 5 bases and J lost 1, with 14 bases in between. CDR3 region: CASSRTETWNTEAFF. The CDR3 nucleotides are TGTGCCAGCAGCCGAACAGAGACCTGGAACACTGAAGCTTTCTTT.

This clone was detected only once. The rearrangement joins TRBV30 to TRBJ2-3; the match to TRBD2 covers 7 bases. This CDR3 is 12 amino acids long. Germline CDR1 GTSNPN, CDR2 SVGIG (reference sequence). After removal of 7 bases from V and 6 bases from J, the junction contained 7 bases not matched to a gene. The DNA of the CDR3 is TGTGCCTTGGGCGGGAGAGGGGATACGCAGTATTTT. Translation: CALGGRGDTQYF. The entire variable domain, with the rest obtained from reference TRBV30 and TRBJ2-3, is as follows: SQTIHQWPATLVQPVGSPLSLECTVEGTSNPNLYWYRQAAGRGLQLLFYSVGIGQISSEVPQNLSASRPQDRQFILSSKKLLLSDSGFYLCALGGRGDTQYFGPGTRLTVL.

The CDR3 nucleotides are TGTGCCAGCAGTTATCCGTCGGGACAGGGCCACGAGCAGTACTTC. Translated: CASSYPSGQGHEQYF. The J gene is TRBJ2-7, the V gene TRBV6-5; TRBD1 matches 9 bases. Germline CDR1 is MNHEY and CDR2 is SVGAGI. J gave up 5 bases and V 3 bases, and 8 bases lay outside the gene matches. CDR3 size: 15 residues.

This chain links TRBV7-2 with TRBJ2-3; D is possibly TRBD1 (5 bases). V was shortened by 2 bases and J by 4 bases, with 7 bases between the two germline ends. Germline values: CDR1 SGHTA, CDR2 FQGNSA. The CDR3 sequence is 13 residues long. CDR3 sequence reads: CASSLTGADTQYF. In DNA, the CDR3 is TGTGCCAGCAGCTTAACAGGAGCAGATACGCAGTATTTT.

The chain carries TRBV9 and TRBJ1-1; 9 bases match TRBD1. Unmatched junction bases numbered 1, after V lost 0 bases and J lost 4 bases. Looked up from germline, CDR1 is SGDLS and CDR2 is YYNGEE. This CDR3 has 14 residues. DNA for the CDR3: TGTGCCAGCAGCGTAGAGACAGGGGGCACTGAAGCTTTCTTT. This codes for CASSVETGGTEAFF.

The CDR3 sequence is CASILDNMNTEAFF. Written as DNA, the CDR3 is TGTGCCAGCATCTTAGACAACATGAACACTGAAGCTTTCTTT. The V and J genes are TRBV5-5 and TRBJ1-1; D is ambiguous. The CDR3 totals 14 residues. Trimming shortened V by 6 bases and J by 0 bases, and 12 bases separated the two germline ends. Per germline, CDR1 SGHKS and CDR2 YYEKEE (reference sequence).

The V and J genes are TRBV12-5 and TRBJ1-2; D not resolved. The ends were cut back, 2 bases at V and 7 bases at J, with 11 bases in the middle. From germline, CDR1 is LGHNT and CDR2 FRNRAP. This CDR3 region has 13 residues. The CDR3 sequence: CASGLLGEGGYTF. CDR3 in DNA: TGTGCTAGTGGTTTGCTCGGAGAGGGTGGCTACACCTTC.

V is TRBV5-5 and J is TRBJ1-1, with no clear D. V was cut by 0 bases and J by 1 base, with 4 bases left in between. This CDR3 spans 13 amino acids. Germline assignment: CDR1 SGHKS and CDR2 YYEKEE (reference sequence). CDR3 nucleotides: TGTGCCAGCAGCTTGGGCAGGAACACTGAAGCTTTCTTT. This gives the protein CASSLGRNTEAFF.

The sample holds one count of this clone. The chain uses TRBV19 and TRBJ1-1; the D gene is possibly TRBD1 (5 bases). Germline CDR1 and CDR2: LNHDA and SQIVND (reference sequence). The V gene lost 1 base and the J gene lost 1 base, with 13 bases spanning the gap. The CDR3 has 16 amino acids. Written as DNA, the CDR3 is TGTGCCAGTAGTATAGTCCAGGGTCTGAGGAACACTGAAGCTTTCTTT. It specifies CASSIVQGLRNTEAFF. Based on the CDR3 plus reference TRBV19 and TRBJ1-1, the full variable domain is DGGITQSPKYLFRKEGQNVTLSCEQNLNHDAMYWYRQDPGQGLRLIYYSQIVNDFQKGDIAEGYSVSREKKESFPLTVTSAQKNPTAFYLCASSIVQGLRNTEAFFGQGTRLTVV.

The V call is TRBV18, the J call TRBJ2-1; TRBD2 matches 12 bases. Germline V gene lookup returns CDR1 KGHSH and CDR2 LQKENI. This CDR3 is built from 16 residues. J was trimmed by 8 bases and V by 4 bases; bases with no gene match: 9. In DNA, the CDR3 is TGTGCCAGCTCACGGACTAGCGGGAAAAACCCGTATGAGCAGTTCTTC. This codes for CASSRTSGKNPYEQFF.

The genes are TRBV3-1 (or the pseudogene TRBV3-2) and TRBJ1-5; TRBD1 agrees at 7 bases. Germline V gene data show CDR1 as LGHDT and CDR2 as YNNKEL (reference sequence). This CDR3 has 15 amino acids. V shed 4 bases and J 0 bases; nucleotides not matched to a gene: 3. The CDR3 DNA reads as TGTGCCAGCAGCCGGGACAGTCTTAGCAATCAGCCCCAGCATTTT. It codes for CASSRDSLSNQPQHF.

V gene TRBV7-9 combines with J gene TRBJ1-1; D is uncertain. Deletions cut 4 bases from V and 12 bases from J, with 15 bases between. Per the germline V gene, CDR1 is SEHNR and CDR2 is FQNEAQ (reference sequence). CDR3 size: 12 residues. This chain's CDR3 is CASSSKPFETFF. The CDR3 DNA is TGTGCCAGCAGCTCGAAACCATTCGAGACTTTCTTT.

The chain uses TRBV4-1 and TRBJ1-5; D not certain. The ends were cut back, 0 bases at V and 10 bases at J, with 10 bases in the middle. There are 13 residues in the CDR3. Germline CDR1 is MGHRA and CDR2 is YSYEKL. DNA for the CDR3: TGCGCCAGCAGCCAAGACGGGGAAAGACCCCAGCATTTT. Residues: CASSQDGERPQHF.

This clone was observed a few times. The genes are TRBV29-1 and TRBJ2-1; the match to TRBD2 covers 7 bases. Per the germline V gene, CDR1 is SQVTM and CDR2 is ANQGSEA. This CDR3 is 13 amino acids long. V was pared by 5 bases and J by 5 bases, with 6 bases of the junction left unmatched. The CDR3 spells CSVYGRIHNEQFF. CDR3 sequence (DNA): TGCAGCGTTTACGGGAGGATTCACAATGAGCAGTTCTTC.

The DNA for the CDR3 is TGTGCCAGCTCACCACGACAGGGGGCGATCGACATTGCTGAGCAGTTCTTC. This encodes CASSPRQGAIDIAEQFF. This chain uses TRBV18 with TRBJ2-1, with 10 bases identical to TRBD1. CDR3 length: 17 residues. Germline CDR1 reads KGHSH; CDR2 reads LQKENI. The trim removed 1 base at V and 9 bases at J, leaving 12 bases unmatched.

This clone was counted a few times. The rearrangement links TRBV6-5 to TRBJ1-6; TRBD1 matches at 7 bases. V lost 8 bases to trimming and J lost 10 bases; unmatched junction nucleotides: 8. The V gene's germline CDR1 is MNHEY and CDR2 SVGAGI. The CDR3 totals 13 residues. The CDR3 coding sequence is TGTGCCAGCCGAGACAGGGTAGACTCACCCCTCCACTTT. Translation gives CASRDRVDSPLHF.

A few counts support this clone. V and J are TRBV10-3 and TRBJ1-2, with 9 positions matching TRBD1. From germline, CDR1 is ENHRY and CDR2 SYGVKD. CDR3 length: 15 residues. The J segment lost 7 bases and the V segment lost 0 bases, leaving 6 bases of the junction unmatched. CDR3 sequence: CAISESGTGIGGYTF. CDR3 DNA sequence: TGTGCCATCAGTGAGTCAGGGACAGGGATAGGTGGCTACACCTTC.

The genes are TRBV11-2 and TRBJ2-7, with D possibly TRBD1 on 5 matching bases. CDR1 SGHAT and CDR2 FQNNGV come from the germline V gene. Trimming removed 0 bases at V and 2 bases at J, with 8 bases between. The CDR3 is 14 amino acids. The CDR3 DNA is TGTGCCAGCAGCTTAGAGGTAGGGGCCTACGAGCAGTACTTC. Its protein product is CASSLEVGAYEQYF.

The chain combines TRBV2 with TRBJ1-2; 8 bases fit TRBD1. The CDR3 loop spans 10 amino acids. V gave up 6 bases and J gave up 12 bases; unmatched junction bases: 3. Germline V lookup: CDR1 SNHLY, CDR2 FYNNEI. Here the CDR3 reads CASRDRDDTF. DNA of the CDR3: TGTGCCAGCAGGGACAGGGACGACACCTTC.

Details on this clone: At the DNA level, this CDR3 is encoded by other sequences in the same sample as well. The chain uses TRBV9 and TRBJ2-2, with TRBD2 as a possible D gene (5 bases). The V and J ends lost 3 bases and 2 bases respectively, with 11 bases between them. CDR1 and CDR2 (germline): SGDLS, YYNGEE. The CDR3 runs to 15 residues. Here the CDR3 DNA reads TGTGCCAGCAGCGCCGGTGGGAGTAACACCGGGGAGCTGTTTTTT. Translating it yields CASSAGGSNTGELFF.

The CDR3 DNA reads TGTGCCAGCAGTTACGCAGGGAGAGCTGAAGGAGGGCTGTTTTTT. Protein: CASSYAGRAEGGLFF. This chain joins TRBV6-5 and TRBJ1-4, with a possible D match to TRBD1 (5 bases). Germline V lookup: CDR1 MNHEY, CDR2 SVGAGI. The CDR3 has 15 residues. Trimming took 2 bases from V and 14 from J, leaving 21 bases between them.

The chain recombines TRBV3-1 (or the pseudogene TRBV3-2) with TRBJ1-5; D is possibly TRBD1 (5 bases). The CDR3 is made up of 15 amino acids. Per germline, CDR1 LGHDT and CDR2 YNNKEL (reference sequence). Between the trimmed V and J ends, which lost 3 bases and 7 bases, there was a span of 16 bases. CDR3 sequence reads: CASSQGGGIGQPQHF. The CDR3 nucleotides are TGTGCCAGCAGCCAGGGCGGGGGTATAGGACAGCCCCAGCATTTT.

The chain has TRBV3-1 (or the pseudogene TRBV3-2) and TRBJ2-6; 11 bases map to TRBD2. J gave up 1 base and V 0 bases, and 11 bases lay outside the gene matches. The CDR3 length is 21 residues. Germline-derived CDR1 and CDR2 are LGHDT and YNNKEL (reference sequence). In DNA, the CDR3 is TGTGCCAGCAGCCAAGACCGGATAACTAGCGGGGGAATGTCTGGGGCCAACGTCCTGACTTTC. It translates to CASSQDRITSGGMSGANVLTF.

V is TRBV28 and J is TRBJ1-4, with 9 nucleotides matching TRBD1. The CDR3 has 15 amino acids. Germline trimming cut 7 bases from V and 7 bases from J; bases unmatched to any gene: 10. The germline V gene encodes CDR1 MDHEN and CDR2 SYDVKM. CDR3 sequence reads: CASTQPGQGVEKLFF. CDR3 in DNA: TGTGCCAGCACCCAACCGGGACAGGGAGTTGAAAAACTGTTTTTT.

The table lists this clone with a few counts. V is TRBV6-5 and J is TRBJ2-7, with 7 bases identical to TRBD1. CDR3 length equals 15 residues. Per germline, CDR1 MNHEY and CDR2 SVGAGI. Trimming at V came to 0 bases and at J to 1 base, leaving 3 bases not matched to a gene. CDR3 DNA sequence: TGTGCCAGCAGTTACTCTAACAGGGGATCCTACGAGCAGTACTTC. Translated, it gives CASSYSNRGSYEQYF.